These 15 T cell receptor beta chains were all obtained from the same sample, sequenced in a study of T cells in women clearing cervical HPV infection. Clones were read by immunoSEQ multiplex PCR, and TCRdb kept only the in-frame ones, dropping some. This repertoire includes over 15,000 clones. Material: blood buffy coat. The receptor set was obtained from a woman aged 18 to 69 with a cervical HPV16 infection that either progressed to CIN3+ or cleared (not recorded which).

This clone counts as medium-sized by frequency. The sequenced fragment ends 3 residues before the CDR3 boundary, so the rest is inferred from the germline J gene. This chain uses TRBV5-4 with TRBJ2-3; 7 nucleotides match TRBD1. The CDR3 spans 16 residues. From germline, CDR1 is SGHNT and CDR2 YYREEE (reference sequence). V was pared by 5 bases and J by 0 bases, with 9 bases of the junction left unmatched. The sequenced part of the CDR3 DNA is TGTGCCAGCAGGAGGGACAGACACGCTAGCACAGATACG. Translating it yields CASRRDRHASTDT. The full CDR3 protein reads CASRRDRHASTDTQYF.

Of note for this clone: The CDR3 end falls 3 residues outside the read, so it is completed with the germline J gene. V gene TRBV2 combines with J gene TRBJ2-3; the D is unclear. V was shortened by 5 bases and J by 0 bases, with 3 bases between the two germline ends. This CDR3 region has 12 residues. Germline CDR1 is SNHLY and CDR2 is FYNNEI. The CDR3 protein is CASSQSTDTQYF. The part of the CDR3 DNA that was read is TGTGCCAGCAGTCAAAGCACAGATACG.

A remark on this clone: The read terminates 3 residues before the CDR3 end, so the remaining end is supplied by the germline J gene. The V call is TRBV20-1, the J call TRBJ1-3, with a tentative D call TRBD1 (6 bases). Germline V lookup: CDR1 DFQATT, CDR2 SNEGSKA (reference sequence). V gave up 0 bases and J gave up 2 bases, with 8 bases separating them. CDR3 length equals 14 residues. The part of the CDR3 DNA that was read is TGCAGTGCTAGAGACACAGGGCCTGGAAACACC. It yields the protein CSARDTGPGNT. From start to end, the CDR3 is CSARDTGPGNTIYF.

Points on this clone: The read terminates 3 residues before the CDR3 end, so the remaining end is supplied by the germline J gene. The chain uses TRBV12-3 or TRBV12-4 and TRBJ2-2, with a weak D call TRBD1 (6 bases). Trimming stripped 6 bases from V and 3 bases from J, with 17 bases between. This CDR3 has 16 amino acids. The CDR3 bases that were read are TGTGCCAGCAGCCACACCAACAGGGCCCACACCGGGGAG. It specifies CASSHTNRAHTGE. The complete CDR3 sequence is CASSHTNRAHTGELFF.

Comments on this clone: The CDR3 extends 3 residues past the end of the read, so its final part is completed from the germline J gene. This chain joins TRBV20-1 and TRBJ1-2, with 8 bases lining up with TRBD1. The CDR3 loop spans 15 amino acids. The V gene's germline CDR1 is DFQATT and CDR2 SNEGSKA (reference sequence). The V segment lost 0 bases and the J segment 7 bases; nucleotides outside the gene matches: 10. Partial CDR3 DNA: TGCAGTGCTAGAGATCCCCAGACAGGGGTGGGTGGC. It is translated as CSARDPQTGVGG. The whole CDR3 region reads CSARDPQTGVGGYTF.

A word on this clone: Read data end 3 residues before the CDR3 end; the end is taken from the germline J gene. The chain is built from TRBV5-1 and TRBJ1-1, with D hard to call. Deletions cut 0 bases from V and 3 bases from J, with 3 bases between. The CDR3 is made up of 12 amino acids. Germline V gives CDR1 SGHRS, CDR2 YFSETQ. Partial CDR3 DNA: TGCGCCAGCAGCTTGGTAGACACTGAA. It specifies CASSLVDTE. The CDR3 reads in full as CASSLVDTEAFF.

A note on this clone: The CDR3 end is not reached by the read, which stops 3 residues before it; the germline J gene fills it in. The chain carries TRBV7-9 and TRBJ1-1; D gene ambiguous. Trimming took off 3 bases at V and 1 base at J, with 6 bases between the two ends. The V gene's germline CDR1 is SEHNR and CDR2 FQNEAQ (reference sequence). This CDR3 contains 13 residues. CDR3 protein: CASSFQENTEAFF. The DNA read from the CDR3 is TGTGCCAGCAGCTTTCAGGAGAACACTGAA.

Remarks on this clone: The sequence runs out 3 residues before the end of the CDR3; the remainder is reconstructed from the germline J gene. The chain employs TRBV2 and TRBJ2-1, with D possibly TRBD2 on 6 matching bases. V lost 10 bases, J lost 1 base, and 11 bases lay in between. The CDR3 has 13 residues. Germline loops: CDR1 SNHLY, CDR2 FYNNEI. The CDR3 loop is CATRLVSYNEQFF. CDR3 bases read: TGTGCCACCCGACTAGTTTCCTACAATGAG.

With regard to this clone: The read halts 3 residues ahead of the CDR3 end, with the missing end drawn from the germline J gene. The V call is TRBV6-2 or TRBV6-3, the J call TRBJ1-5, with D hard to call. V shed 2 bases and J shed 6 bases, with 8 bases lying between them. CDR1 and CDR2 (germline): MNHEY, SVGEGT. This CDR3 contains 13 residues. The CDR3 DNA, read in part, is TGTGCCAGCAGTTACGAGGGTTTTCAGCCC. Translation gives CASSYEGFQP. Given in full, the CDR3 is CASSYEGFQPQHF.

Regarding this clone: The missing CDR3 end, 3 residues past where the read stops, is filled in from the germline J gene. The chain employs TRBV7-6 and TRBJ2-1, with unresolved D. V was trimmed by 1 base and J by 0 bases, leaving 13 bases between them. CDR3 length equals 17 residues. Germline V gives CDR1 SGHVS, CDR2 FNYEAQ. The covered CDR3 bases are TGTGCCAGCAGCTTAGAGGGCAGCCTCCTCTCCTACAATGAG. Residues: CASSLEGSLLSYNE. The complete CDR3 sequence is CASSLEGSLLSYNEQFF.

Turning to this clone: The CDR3 end is not reached by the read, which stops 3 residues before it; the germline J gene fills it in. The chain has TRBV5-1 and TRBJ1-3; D uncertain. V lost 0 bases, J lost 3 bases, and 10 bases lay in between. CDR1 is SGHRS and CDR2 is YFSETQ in the germline V gene. This CDR3 comprises 15 residues. The CDR3 here is CASSLGQSIGNTIYF. The covered CDR3 bases are TGCGCCAGCAGCTTGGGACAATCGATTGGAAACACC.

As regards this clone: The DNA ends 3 residues before the CDR3 does, and the rest of the CDR3 is filled in from the germline J gene. The rearrangement links TRBV20-1 to TRBJ1-2; TRBD1 might be the D (6 bases). Germline lookup yields CDR1 DFQATT and CDR2 SNEGSKA (reference sequence). The CDR3 has 14 amino acids. V was trimmed by 6 bases and J by 4 bases, leaving 18 bases between them. The part of the CDR3 DNA that was read is TGCAGTGCGACTAACTACAGGGACGGCTATGGC. Encoded protein: CSATNYRDGYG. In full, the CDR3 is CSATNYRDGYGYTF.

In regard to this clone: The CDR3 end is not reached by the read, which stops 3 residues before it; the germline J gene fills it in. This chain joins TRBV13 and TRBJ2-7; the match to TRBD2 covers 8 bases. V lost 5 bases to trimming and J lost 0 bases; unmatched junction nucleotides: 15. The CDR3 is 18 amino acids. Germline loops: CDR1 PRHDT, CDR2 FYEKMQ (reference sequence). Here the CDR3 reads CASSRTGAGGRSSYEQYF. The sequenced part of the CDR3 DNA is TGTGCCAGCAGCCGCACGGGTGCGGGGGGTCGCAGCTCCTACGAG. The full variable domain, completed using reference TRBV13 and TRBJ2-7, is AAGVIQSPRHLIKEKRETATLKCYPIPRHDTVYWYQQGPGQDPQFLISFYEKMQSDKGSIPDRFSAQQFSDYHSELNMSSLELGDSALYFCASSRTGAGGRSSYEQYFGPGTRLTVT.

In the case of this clone: The missing CDR3 end, 3 residues past where the read stops, is filled in from the germline J gene. The gene calls are TRBV11-2 and TRBJ2-3, with unresolved D. This CDR3 is 13 amino acids long. The V end was cut by 1 base, the J end by 3 bases, with 5 bases between. Germline V gives CDR1 SGHAT, CDR2 FQNNGV. Incomplete CDR3 DNA: TGTGCCAGCAGCTTAGCCGGTACAGATACG. Translating gives CASSLAGTDT. The full-length CDR3 reads as CASSLAGTDTQYF.

As to this clone: This specimen includes other DNA sequences encoding the same CDR3. The CDR3 here is CASSPTARGDEQFF. CDR3 bases read: TGTGCCAGCTCCCCCACGGCACGCGGCGATGAG. This chain connects TRBV18 to TRBJ2-1; D unclear. From the germline J gene comes the end of the CDR3, since the read stops 3 residues before it. This CDR3 region has 14 residues. Germline CDR1 is KGHSH and CDR2 is LQKENI. Deletions cut 6 bases from V and 8 bases from J, with 17 bases between.